These 19 T cell receptor beta chains originate from one sample sequenced in a study of CD8+CD57+ T cells in acquired aplastic anemia. CD8+CD57+ cell expansion, shown by flow cytometry, had occurred in the patients selected for sequencing. Profiling that covered TCR beta VDJ and CDR3 relied on genomic DNA as its template. TCRdb reprocessed the reads with MiXCR, giving one entry per CDR3 protein. The data show approximately 190,000 distinct CDR3 sequences, 48% seen once. Sequencing was done on a sample of sorted CD4+, CD8+, or CD8+CD57+ T cells (not recorded which) from PBMCs. The source is a human donor with aplastic anemia.

For this clonotype: Compared with germline, one end of the junction differs, possibly owing to a read error. The chain has TRBV4-1 and TRBJ2-4, with a possible D match to TRBD2 (5 bases). Germline assignment: CDR1 MGHRA and CDR2 YSYEKL. The CDR3 sequence is 20 residues long. CDR3 loop: CASSQEPVRTQILAKSIQYF. The CDR3 nucleotides are TGCGCCAGCAGCCAAGAACCAGTTCGGACTCAGATATTAGCCAAAAGCATTCAGTACTTC.

Only one count was recorded for this clonotype. The CDR3 nucleotides are TGTGCCAGTAGGGAGACGGGACTAGGCACAGATACGCAGTATTTT. Translation: CASRETGLGTDTQYF. J is TRBJ2-3 and V is TRBV19; 8 nucleotides align to TRBD2. The CDR3 runs 15 residues. Germline values: CDR1 LNHDA, CDR2 SQIVND (reference sequence). The V and J ends lost 6 bases and 1 base, in that order; junction bases with no gene match: 6.

The gene calls are TRBV7-7 and TRBJ2-1; D call uncertain. V lost 4 bases, J lost 10 bases, and 14 bases lay in between. Germline loops: CDR1 SSHAT, CDR2 FNYEAQ (reference sequence). The CDR3 runs to 13 residues. The CDR3 region is CASSSLGLGEQFF. For the CDR3, the DNA is TGTGCCAGCAGCTCCTTGGGGTTGGGGGAGCAGTTCTTC.

This chain links TRBV2 with TRBJ2-3; TRBD2 agrees at 8 bases. Germline V gene lookup returns CDR1 SNHLY and CDR2 FYNNEI. This CDR3 spans 15 amino acids. J gave up 4 bases and V 7 bases, and 10 bases lay outside the gene matches. The CDR3 region has the DNA TGTGCCAGCACCGCACTAGCGGCAAGACCAGATACGCAGTATTTT. Encoded protein: CASTALAARPDTQYF.

V usage is TRBV29-1 and J usage is TRBJ1-5; TRBD1 is a possible D gene (5 bases). The length of the CDR3 is 12 residues. Trimming left V 4 bases short and J 5 bases short, with 9 bases between. The germline V gene has CDR1 SQVTM and CDR2 ANQGSEA. The CDR3 region has the DNA TGCAGCGTTGGGGCCAGGGATCAGCCCCAGCATTTT. Amino acids: CSVGARDQPQHF. The full variable domain, completed using reference TRBV29-1 and TRBJ1-5, is SAVISQKPSRDICQRGTSLTIQCQVDSQVTMMFWYRQQPGQSLTLIATANQGSEATYESGFVIDKFPISRPNLTFSTLTVSNMSPEDSSIYLCSVGARDQPQHFGDGTRLSIL.

This clonotype has a count of ten or more. The V gene is TRBV5-5, the J gene TRBJ2-1, with D unresolved. Germline V gene data show CDR1 as SGHKS and CDR2 as YYEKEE (reference sequence). Trimming left V 0 bases short and J 12 bases short, with 13 bases between. This CDR3 is built from 13 residues. CDR3 coding DNA: TGTGCCAGCAGCTTGGGGGGTGGATTCGGGCAGTTCTTC. Amino acid sequence: CASSLGGGFGQFF.

V is TRBV20-1 and J is TRBJ1-2; 9 bases fit TRBD1. The junction had 16 bases not matched to a gene; V was cut back by 1 base and J by 4 bases. This CDR3 comprises 18 residues. The germline V gene has CDR1 DFQATT and CDR2 SNEGSKA (reference sequence). The CDR3: CSARALLGRDRVVYGYTF. The CDR3 DNA is TGCAGTGCTAGAGCATTGCTAGGCCGGGACAGGGTCGTCTATGGCTACACCTTC.

The rearrangement uses TRBV20-1 and TRBJ2-5, with a tentative D call TRBD1 (6 bases). Germline V gives CDR1 DFQATT, CDR2 SNEGSKA (reference sequence). The CDR3 sequence is 15 residues long. Trimming shortened V by 0 bases and J by 2 bases, and 13 bases separated the two germline ends. The CDR3 is CSARDQSTGQETQYF. The DNA for the CDR3 is TGCAGTGCTAGAGATCAATCTACAGGGCAAGAGACCCAGTACTTC.

V and J are TRBV11-2 and TRBJ2-7, with 9 bases aligning to TRBD2. The CDR3 is made up of 15 amino acids. From germline, CDR1 is SGHAT and CDR2 FQNNGV. Trimming at V came to 1 base and at J to 4 bases, leaving 5 bases not matched to a gene. This CDR3 is CASSLGRGGAYEQYF. The CDR3 DNA reads as TGTGCCAGCAGCTTAGGGCGCGGGGGGGCTTACGAGCAGTACTTC. Full variable domain (remainder filled in from reference TRBV11-2 and TRBJ2-7): EAGVAQSPRYKIIEKRQSVAFWCNPISGHATLYWYQQILGQGPKLLIQFQNNGVVDDSQLPKDRFSAERLKGVDSTLKIQPAKLEDSAVYLCASSLGRGGAYEQYFGPGTRLTVT.

The table lists this clonotype with a count of one. The V and J genes are TRBV2 and TRBJ1-1; D unclear. The CDR3 has 15 amino acids. V was cut by 6 bases and J by 4 bases, with 18 bases left in between. The germline V gene has CDR1 SNHLY and CDR2 FYNNEI. The CDR3, as DNA: TGTGCCAGCAGCCCCTCAGGCCAAGTCGGCACTGAAGCTTTCTTT. Its translation: CASSPSGQVGTEAFF.

The chain combines TRBV5-1 with TRBJ1-1; no reliable D call. The CDR3 is made up of 15 amino acids. The V gene lost 0 bases and the J gene lost 1 base, with 10 bases spanning the gap. Per the germline V gene, CDR1 is SGHRS and CDR2 is YFSETQ. In nucleotides, the CDR3 is TGCGCCAGCAGCTTGGCCGGCGAGGGGAACACTGAAGCTTTCTTT. This codes for CASSLAGEGNTEAFF.

This clonotype came up many times. V is TRBV7-9 and J is TRBJ2-7; the match to TRBD1 covers 7 bases. Germline V gene lookup returns CDR1 SEHNR and CDR2 FQNEAQ (reference sequence). The junction had 6 bases not matched to a gene; V was cut back by 5 bases and J by 2 bases. The CDR3 has 14 residues. DNA for the CDR3: TGTGCCAGCAGCGTAACAGGGGTGACCTACGAGCAGTACTTC. Protein: CASSVTGVTYEQYF.

The rearrangement uses TRBV11-2 and TRBJ2-3; the D gene is possibly TRBD2 (6 bases). The germline gives CDR1 SGHAT, CDR2 FQNNGV. V lost 0 bases to trimming and J lost 4 bases, with 14 bases between them. This CDR3 spans 16 amino acids. The CDR3 nucleotides are TGTGCCAGCAGCTTAGATCCGGGGGTCAGCGCAGATACGCAGTATTTT. This translates into CASSLDPGVSADTQYF.

The J gene is TRBJ1-5, the V gene TRBV6-2 or TRBV6-3; no clear D gene. Germline V CDR1 and CDR2: MNHEY, SVGEGT. V shed 0 bases and J shed 4 bases, with 10 bases lying between them. The CDR3 has 15 residues. As DNA, the CDR3 is TGTGCCAGCAGTTACTCGTACAGAGTAAATCAGCCCCAGCATTTT. Amino acid sequence: CASSYSYRVNQPQHF.

This rearrangement joins TRBV20-1 to TRBJ2-5, with 12 bases aligning to TRBD1. After removal of 5 bases from V and 7 bases from J, the junction contained 8 bases not matched to a gene. In germline, CDR1 is DFQATT, CDR2 SNEGSKA (reference sequence). The CDR3 sequence is 14 residues long. The CDR3 region is CSAFGTGGGVTQYF. The CDR3 nucleotides read TGCAGTGCTTTTGGGACAGGGGGCGGTGTGACCCAGTACTTC.

This clonotype has at least ten counts. V is TRBV2 and J is TRBJ1-2, with TRBD1 as a possible D gene (5 bases). Trimming pared 6 bases from V and 2 bases from J, leaving 7 bases between. This CDR3 is built from 12 residues. Germline-derived CDR1 and CDR2 are SNHLY and FYNNEI. The CDR3 loop is CASRGRNYGYTF. DNA of the CDR3: TGTGCCAGCAGGGGACGGAACTATGGCTACACCTTC. The complete variable domain, with remaining parts taken from reference TRBV2 and TRBJ1-2, reads EPEVTQTPSHQVTQMGQEVILRCVPISNHLYFYWYRQILGQKVEFLVSFYNNEISEKSEIFDDQFSVERPDGSNFTLKIRSTKLEDSAMYFCASRGRNYGYTFGSGTRLTVV.

This chain joins TRBV24-1 and TRBJ2-7; D uncertain. Germline assignment: CDR1 KGHDR and CDR2 SFDVKD. Deletions cut 4 bases from V and 0 bases from J, with 15 bases between. This CDR3 has 16 residues. CDR3 bases: TGTGCCACCAGTGACAGCTTGCCGTCGAGCTCCTACGAGCAGTACTTC. Encoded protein: CATSDSLPSSSYEQYF.

This clonotype was detected a few times. This sequence joins TRBV27 and TRBJ2-7; 8 bases agree with TRBD2. Germline trimming cut 6 bases from V and 0 bases from J; bases unmatched to any gene: 4. Germline CDR1 MNHEY, CDR2 SMNVEV (reference sequence). This CDR3 is built from 14 residues. Here the CDR3 reads CASSGRVPSYEQYF. CDR3 bases: TGTGCCAGCAGCGGGAGGGTTCCCTCCTACGAGCAGTACTTC.

This clonotype was found once. The rearrangement uses TRBV7-9 and TRBJ2-5; perhaps TRBD2 as D (5 bases). Germline V lookup: CDR1 SEHNR, CDR2 FQNEAQ (reference sequence). Trimming pared 2 bases from V and 4 bases from J, leaving 8 bases between. The CDR3 contains 13 residues. CDR3 loop: CASSLSGIETQYF. The CDR3 nucleotides are TGTGCCAGCAGCTTATCGGGGATAGAGACCCAGTACTTC. Supplemented by reference TRBV7-9 and TRBJ2-5, the full variable domain reads DTGVSQNPRHKITKRGQNVTFRCDPISEHNRLYWYRQTLGQGPEFLTYFQNEAQLEKSRLLSDRFSAERPKGSFSTLEIQRTEQGDSAMYLCASSLSGIETQYFGPGTRLLVL.